This record concerns one T cell receptor (beta chain) sequence. The antigen remains unidentified. The record originates from a study of T cells expressing NK-cell markers. The wider study: Most of the eight sequenced donors tested HCMV-seropositive; one tested seronegative. Findings and limits, study-wide: Six of the donors carried dominant NKG2C+ clonotypes that took up 1.0-7.0% of their CD8+ T cells. Leadership of the CD3+CD56-NKG2C+ fraction also belonged to these clonotypes in several donors.

TCR beta cDNA was generated via 5'RACE template switching incorporating UMIs. Using the 5' RACE reads, TCRdb records one entry per CDR3 protein without DNA. Recorded for this sample: about 150,000 distinct CDR3 sequences. The CDR3 is 14 residues long. This clonotype was sampled from a woman aged 50 to 65 in good health. Specimen: blood T cells: a sorted CD56 or NKG2C T cell subset, CD4+ or CD8+ T cells, or bulk PBMC T cells (not recorded which). The V and J genes are TRBV12-3 or TRBV12-4 and TRBJ2-5; TCRdb picks TRBD1, but there is no DNA to check that call. The CDR3 protein is CASSPGQGGETQYF.